This entry describes one T cell receptor beta chain. The sample comes from a study of blood T cell repertoires in COVID-19. As for the study in general: The United States, Italy and Spain provided the acute and convalescent COVID-19 samples. Nucleic acid was either cDNA or gDNA, and it came from T cells, B-cell-depleted T cells, or PBMCs.

Seattle cases were enrolled at active infection and followed longitudinally. V lost 3 bases, J lost 7 bases, and 5 bases stayed unmatched. Germline CDR1 is SGHVS and CDR2 is FQNEAQ. CDR3 size: 13 residues. In the original analysis: The assay estimated nucleated cells by amplifying reference gene primers. Sequencing was performed with immunoSEQ multiplex PCR; in TCRdb, only in-frame clones are kept and a portion is missing. V and J calls and clone size come straight from that table; D and trimming were deduced from the DNA. Among fewer than 350,000 clones listed, around 90% were seen once. Input material: peripheral blood. The sequence came from a woman in her thirties with COVID-19, enrolled during active disease. The genes are TRBV7-8 and TRBJ1-1; 7 nucleotides line up with TRBD1. The CDR3 sequence: CASSLTGINEAFF. CDR3 coding DNA: TGTGCCAGCAGCTTGACAGGGATTAATGAAGCTTTCTTT.